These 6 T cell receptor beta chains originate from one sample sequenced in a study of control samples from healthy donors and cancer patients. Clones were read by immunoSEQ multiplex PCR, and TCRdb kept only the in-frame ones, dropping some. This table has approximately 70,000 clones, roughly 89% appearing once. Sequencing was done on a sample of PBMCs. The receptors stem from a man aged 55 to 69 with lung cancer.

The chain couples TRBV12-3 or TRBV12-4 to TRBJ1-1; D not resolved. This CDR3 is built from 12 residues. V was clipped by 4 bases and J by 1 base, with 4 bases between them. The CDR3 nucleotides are TGTGCCAGCAGTTCCGGGAACACTGAAGCTTTCTTT. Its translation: CASSSGNTEAFF.

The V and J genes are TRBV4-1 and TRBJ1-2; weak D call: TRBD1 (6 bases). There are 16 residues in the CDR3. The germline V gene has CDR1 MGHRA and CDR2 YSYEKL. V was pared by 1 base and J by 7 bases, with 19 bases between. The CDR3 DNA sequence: TGCGCCAGCAGCCAAGTTTCTTACAGGGAATCTAGTGGCTACACCTTC. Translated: CASSQVSYRESSGYTF.

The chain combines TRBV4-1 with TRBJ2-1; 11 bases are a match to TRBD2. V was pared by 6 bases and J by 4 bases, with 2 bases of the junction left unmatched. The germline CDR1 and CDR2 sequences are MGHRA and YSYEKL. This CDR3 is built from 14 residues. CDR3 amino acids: CASSSGGDYNEQFF. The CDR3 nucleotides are TGCGCCAGCAGTAGCGGGGGGGATTACAATGAGCAGTTCTTC.

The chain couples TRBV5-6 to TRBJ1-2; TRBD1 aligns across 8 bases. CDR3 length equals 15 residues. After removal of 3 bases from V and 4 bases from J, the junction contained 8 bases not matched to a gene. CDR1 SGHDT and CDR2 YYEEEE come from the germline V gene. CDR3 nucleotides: TGTGCCAGCAGCTACTGGGACAGGCTCGTCTATGGCTACACCTTC. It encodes CASSYWDRLVYGYTF.

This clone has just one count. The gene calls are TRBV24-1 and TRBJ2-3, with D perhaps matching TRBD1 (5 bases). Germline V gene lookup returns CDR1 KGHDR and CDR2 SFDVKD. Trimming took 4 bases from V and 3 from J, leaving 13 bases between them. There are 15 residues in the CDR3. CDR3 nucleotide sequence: TGTGCCACCAGTGACCAGGTTCAGGGAACAGATACGCAGTATTTT. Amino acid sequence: CATSDQVQGTDTQYF.

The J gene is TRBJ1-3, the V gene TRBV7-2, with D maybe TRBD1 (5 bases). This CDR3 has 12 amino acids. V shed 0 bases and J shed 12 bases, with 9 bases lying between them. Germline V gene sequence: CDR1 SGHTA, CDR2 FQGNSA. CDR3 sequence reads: CASSLALGHIYF. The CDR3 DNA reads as TGTGCCAGCAGCTTAGCCCTTGGACACATATATTTT.